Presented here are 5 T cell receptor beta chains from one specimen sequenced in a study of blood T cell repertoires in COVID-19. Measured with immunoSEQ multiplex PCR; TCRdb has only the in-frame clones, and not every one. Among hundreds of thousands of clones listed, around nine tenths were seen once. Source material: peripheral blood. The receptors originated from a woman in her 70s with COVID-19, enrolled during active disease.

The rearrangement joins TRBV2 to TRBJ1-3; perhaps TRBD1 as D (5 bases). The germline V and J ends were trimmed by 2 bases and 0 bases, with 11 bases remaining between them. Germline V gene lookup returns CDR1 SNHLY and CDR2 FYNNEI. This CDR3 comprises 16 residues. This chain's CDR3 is CASSESGGSSGNTIYF. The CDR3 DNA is TGTGCCAGCAGTGAATCGGGGGGGTCCTCTGGAAACACCATATATTTT.

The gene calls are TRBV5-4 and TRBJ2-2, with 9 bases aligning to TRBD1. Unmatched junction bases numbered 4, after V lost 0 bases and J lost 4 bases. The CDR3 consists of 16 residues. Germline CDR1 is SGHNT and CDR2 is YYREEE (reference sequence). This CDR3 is CASSLDRGPGTGELFF. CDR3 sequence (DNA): TGTGCCAGCAGCTTGGACAGGGGGCCTGGCACCGGGGAGCTGTTTTTT.

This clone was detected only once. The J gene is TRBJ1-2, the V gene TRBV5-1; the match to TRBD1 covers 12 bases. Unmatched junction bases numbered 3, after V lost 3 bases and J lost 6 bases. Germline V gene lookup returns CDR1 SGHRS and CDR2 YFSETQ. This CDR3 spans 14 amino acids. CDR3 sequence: CASSSGQGANGYTF. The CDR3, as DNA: TGCGCCAGCAGCTCGGGACAGGGGGCGAATGGCTACACCTTC.

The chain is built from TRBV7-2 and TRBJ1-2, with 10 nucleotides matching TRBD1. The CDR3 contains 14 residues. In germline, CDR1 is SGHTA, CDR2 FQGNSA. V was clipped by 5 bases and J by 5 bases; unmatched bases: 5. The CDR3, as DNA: TGTGCCAGCAGCACCCCGGACAGGGGGTATGGCTACACCTTC. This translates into CASSTPDRGYGYTF.

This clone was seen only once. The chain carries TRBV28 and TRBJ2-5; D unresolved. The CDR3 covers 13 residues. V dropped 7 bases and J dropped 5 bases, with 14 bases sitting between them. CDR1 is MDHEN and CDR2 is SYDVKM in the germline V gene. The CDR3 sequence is CASTTTKWETQYF. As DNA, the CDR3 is TGTGCCAGCACCACAACGAAGTGGGAGACCCAGTACTTC.